The subject of this entry is one TCR beta chain. The data originate from a study of blood T cell repertoires in COVID-19. On the study more broadly: Acute and convalescent COVID-19 samples came from the United States, Italy and Spain. Sources were T cells, B-cell-depleted T cells, or PBMCs; the material itself was cDNA or gDNA.

CDR3 length: 13 residues. The V end was cut by 5 bases, the J end by 5 bases, with 12 bases between. Per the original data handling: Estimated nucleated cell counts came from reference gene primer amplification. Libraries were prepared by immunoSEQ multiplex PCR; TCRdb keeps only in-frame clonotypes and omits some of them. The DNA was the basis for D and trimming; V, J and clone size are from that table. The table has roughly 45,000 clones, roughly nine tenths seen once. The sample was peripheral blood. This sequence joins TRBV12-3 or TRBV12-4 and TRBJ1-1, with D possibly TRBD1 on 6 matching bases. The TCR sequence derives from a human donor in a cohort sampled during active COVID-19. CDR3 coding DNA: TGTGCCAGCAGTGTAACAGGGAAGACTGAAGCTTTCTTT. It translates to CASSVTGKTEAFF.